Shown below are 22 T cell receptor beta chains from a single sample sequenced in a study of blood T cells in healthy people across ages. The second PCR ran roughly 6 to 11 cycles with a sample-barcoded 5' primer and J-beta primers. TCRdb re-called the 5' RACE reads through MiXCR, storing one row per CDR3 protein. The profile shows some 1.5 million distinct CDR3 sequences, 40% to 45% of them singletons. Sequenced input: blood. The receptors come from a woman between 18 and 29 years old in good health.

This clonotype was seen a handful of times. V is TRBV15 and J is TRBJ1-4; tentatively, D is TRBD1 (5 bases). Trimming pared 1 base from V and 0 bases from J, leaving 9 bases between. The germline CDR1 and CDR2 sequences are LNHNV and YYDKDF (reference sequence). The CDR3 has 16 residues. CDR3 region: CATSRGEGPTNEKLFF. Here the CDR3 DNA reads TGTGCCACCAGCAGAGGGGAGGGACCAACTAATGAAAAACTGTTTTTT.

V and J are TRBV7-2 and TRBJ2-1, with TRBD2 as a possible D gene (7 bases). The V gene's germline CDR1 is SGHTA and CDR2 FQGNSA. This CDR3 region has 15 residues. Trimming took off 1 base at V and 8 bases at J, with 15 bases between the two ends. The DNA for the CDR3 is TGTGCCAGCAGCTTAGGAGTCCGCGGGGGCTATGAGCAGTTCTTC. It codes for CASSLGVRGGYEQFF.

This clonotype was detected only a few times. The gene calls are TRBV6-6 and TRBJ1-1; D is possibly TRBD1 (5 bases). V shed 5 bases and J shed 2 bases, with 18 bases lying between them. Germline V gene lookup returns CDR1 MNHNY and CDR2 SVGAGI (reference sequence). The CDR3 runs 16 residues. The CDR3 loop is CASSPRQISVNTEAFF. CDR3 nucleotides: TGTGCCAGCAGTCCCAGACAGATATCCGTCAACACTGAAGCTTTCTTT.

The chain joins TRBV27 to TRBJ1-5; D remains unclear. CDR3 length: 12 residues. The germline gives CDR1 MNHEY, CDR2 SMNVEV (reference sequence). Trimming removed 4 bases at V and 9 bases at J, with 10 bases between. CDR3 sequence (DNA): TGTGCCAGCAGTTCCACCATTGGGCCCCAGCATTTT. This translates into CASSSTIGPQHF.

On this clonotype itself: The germline gene is not matched at one end of the junction; a read error may be the cause. The chain links TRBV6-1 to TRBJ1-2, with 7 nucleotides matching TRBD1. Germline V gene sequence: CDR1 MNHNS, CDR2 SASEGT. This CDR3 comprises 13 residues. The CDR3 loop is CANSPDRDYGYTF. The CDR3 DNA sequence: TGTGCCAACAGTCCTGACAGGGACTATGGCTACACCTTC.

The rearrangement links TRBV20-1 to TRBJ1-4; the D is unclear. V was trimmed by 3 bases and J by 10 bases, leaving 15 bases between them. The CDR3 has 13 residues. CDR1 and CDR2 from the germline V gene are DFQATT and SNEGSKA (reference sequence). CDR3: CSARTDLLGKLFF. For the CDR3, the DNA is TGCAGTGCTAGGACGGACCTTCTGGGAAAACTGTTTTTT.

This chain connects TRBV7-9 to TRBJ1-1; 7 bases match TRBD1. The germline gives CDR1 SEHNR, CDR2 FQNEAQ (reference sequence). The V and J ends lost 5 bases and 6 bases, in that order; junction bases with no gene match: 15. The CDR3 extends over 16 amino acids. The CDR3 coding sequence is TGTGCCAGCAGCCTAAGACAGGCAGGGGGAATCCCTGAAGCTTTCTTT. It encodes CASSLRQAGGIPEAFF.

V and J are TRBV7-9 and TRBJ1-2; 7 positions match TRBD1. V was clipped by 2 bases and J by 2 bases; unmatched bases: 5. The CDR3 is made up of 15 amino acids. Germline-derived CDR1 and CDR2 are SEHNR and FQNEAQ (reference sequence). The CDR3 spells CASSLTGTANYGYTF. The CDR3 DNA is TGTGCCAGCAGCTTAACCGGGACAGCGAACTATGGCTACACCTTC.

This clonotype has a single count. The rearrangement uses TRBV6-1 and TRBJ2-1; the match to TRBD1 covers 8 bases. The assigned J gene may be wrong: the sequence end matches TRBJ2-7 better. The CDR3 contains 14 residues. Germline V gene sequence: CDR1 MNHNS, CDR2 SASEGT. The CDR3 here is CASPTDQGAREQYF. The CDR3 bases are TGTGCCAGCCCAACGGACCAGGGGGCGAGGGAGCAGTACTTC.

J is TRBJ2-3 and V is TRBV2; possible D gene TRBD2, 6 bases. Germline-derived CDR1 and CDR2 are SNHLY and FYNNEI. The CDR3 runs 15 residues. V was trimmed by 3 bases and J by 2 bases, leaving 12 bases between them. CDR3 in amino acids: CASSEDGLHTDTQYF. Here the CDR3 DNA reads TGTGCCAGCAGTGAGGATGGACTACACACAGATACGCAGTATTTT.

The chain carries TRBV6-6 and TRBJ2-5; D is undetermined. Matching the DNA end better, TRBJ2-7 makes the J call doubtful. The germline CDR1 and CDR2 sequences are MNHNY and SVGAGI (reference sequence). The CDR3 runs 13 residues. CDR3 coding DNA: TGTGCCAGCAGTTGGGCCGAGGCCTACGAGCAGTACTTC. The encoded protein is CASSWAEAYEQYF.

The V and J genes are TRBV9 and TRBJ2-3; no clear D gene. Germline CDR1 is SGDLS and CDR2 is YYNGEE. The CDR3 totals 14 residues. Trimming took 0 bases from V and 2 from J, leaving 7 bases between them. Here the CDR3 reads CASSVVPATDTQYF. CDR3 nucleotide sequence: TGTGCCAGCAGCGTAGTCCCCGCCACAGATACGCAGTATTTT.

This sequence joins TRBV20-1 and TRBJ1-2, with 9 bases lining up with TRBD1. J gave up 0 bases and V 5 bases, and 4 bases lay outside the gene matches. This CDR3 contains 14 residues. Germline values: CDR1 DFQATT, CDR2 SNEGSKA (reference sequence). In DNA, the CDR3 is TGCAGTGCTGTGGACAGGGGAGCTAACTATGGCTACACCTTC. Its translation is CSAVDRGANYGYTF.

This clonotype was found a few times. The chain carries TRBV15 and TRBJ2-3; no clear D gene. In germline, CDR1 is LNHNV, CDR2 YYDKDF (reference sequence). The CDR3 spans 16 residues. Trimming stripped 2 bases from V and 2 bases from J, with 14 bases between. Written as DNA, the CDR3 is TGTGCCACCAGCAGACCCGAGAAGGCGTTCACAGATACGCAGTATTTT. It translates to CATSRPEKAFTDTQYF.

This chain links TRBV5-1 with TRBJ2-1; 9 positions match TRBD2. J lost 6 bases, V lost 4 bases, and 5 bases had no gene match. This CDR3 is 14 amino acids long. Germline V gives CDR1 SGHRS, CDR2 YFSETQ. The CDR3 bases are TGCGCCAGCAGCGCGGGAGGGCCCGGCAATGAGCAGTTCTTC. Translated, it gives CASSAGGPGNEQFF.

The J gene is TRBJ2-7, the V gene TRBV7-2; 9 bases fit TRBD1. Germline values: CDR1 SGHTA, CDR2 FQGNSA. The CDR3 totals 14 residues. With 7 bases clipped from V and 0 bases from J, the junction kept 4 bases outside the gene matches. Here the CDR3 DNA reads TGTGCCAGCACCGGGACAGGGAGCTCCTACGAGCAGTACTTC. Translation gives CASTGTGSSYEQYF.

Only one count was recorded for this clonotype. The J gene is TRBJ1-1, the V gene TRBV10-3; maybe TRBD1 (5 bases). This CDR3 has 14 amino acids. The V end was cut by 4 bases, the J end by 6 bases, with 15 bases between. CDR1 and CDR2 from the germline V gene are ENHRY and SYGVKD. The DNA for the CDR3 is TGTGCCATCAGTGCCACCGCCAGGGTCGCTGAAGCTTTCTTT. Translating it yields CAISATARVAEAFF.

This sequence joins TRBV5-1 and TRBJ1-2; D not resolved. V shed 7 bases and J shed 4 bases, with 17 bases lying between them. Germline loops: CDR1 SGHRS, CDR2 YFSETQ. This CDR3 has 14 residues. For the CDR3, the DNA is TGCGCCAGCGGCCGGGCAGCGACTAGCTATGGCTACACCTTC. Protein sequence: CASGRAATSYGYTF.

This clonotype has more than one count but fewer than ten. This chain joins TRBV4-1 and TRBJ1-2; D is uncertain. Germline CDR1 MGHRA, CDR2 YSYEKL. V was cut by 0 bases and J by 1 base, with 9 bases left in between. The CDR3 is 15 amino acids. The CDR3 sequence: CASSQDPVINYGYTF. As DNA, the CDR3 is TGCGCCAGCAGCCAAGACCCGGTTATTAACTATGGCTACACCTTC.

This sequence joins TRBV20-1 and TRBJ2-5; 9 positions match TRBD2. With V trimmed by 3 bases and J by 1 base, 3 bases remained unmatched. The CDR3 is made up of 14 amino acids. The germline V gene encodes CDR1 DFQATT and CDR2 SNEGSKA (reference sequence). CDR3 protein: CSASMTSGQETQYF. For the CDR3, the DNA is TGCAGTGCTAGTATGACTAGCGGCCAAGAGACCCAGTACTTC.

The CDR3 DNA reads TGTGCCAGCAGTCGGATAGCATCACAGGAGACCCAGTACTTC. It encodes CASSRIASQETQYF. The genes are TRBV7-9 and TRBJ2-5, with D unresolved. Germline V gene lookup returns CDR1 SEHNR and CDR2 FQNEAQ (reference sequence). CDR3 length: 14 amino acids. V was trimmed by 6 bases and J by 5 bases, leaving 16 bases between them.

The table lists this clonotype with a few counts. This chain uses TRBV6-6 with TRBJ2-7, with 7 bases matching TRBD1. V lost 6 bases to trimming and J lost 3 bases; unmatched junction nucleotides: 11. Germline V gives CDR1 MNHNY, CDR2 SVGAGI (reference sequence). CDR3 size: 15 residues. CDR3 sequence: CASSKRQGSIYEQYF. The CDR3 bases are TGTGCCAGCAGCAAAAGACAGGGTAGTATCTACGAGCAGTACTTC.